These 21 T cell receptor beta chains came from one sample sequenced in a study of blood T cell repertoires in COVID-19. Some clones are missing from TCRdb's copy, which holds only in-frame ones; the method was immunoSEQ multiplex PCR. The sample shows some 250,000 clones, 75% to 90% of them seen only once. Sequencing used peripheral blood. The receptors shown here come from a man aged 40-50 years with acute or convalescent COVID-19.

V gene TRBV6-6 combines with J gene TRBJ1-2; D is undetermined. V was cut by 5 bases and J by 5 bases, with 15 bases left in between. The CDR3 runs to 14 residues. Germline values: CDR1 MNHNY, CDR2 SVGAGI (reference sequence). The CDR3 sequence is CASSRSGRVYGYTF. Here the CDR3 DNA reads TGTGCCAGCAGTCGATCCGGGAGAGTTTATGGCTACACCTTC.

CDR3 coding DNA: TGTGCCAGCGCACAGGGATCCACCCACAACAGTAATTCACCCCTCCACTTT. Its protein product is CASAQGSTHNSNSPLHF. The V gene is TRBV7-6, the J gene TRBJ1-6; a possible D gene is TRBD1 (6 bases). The CDR3 is 17 residues long. The V gene lost 8 bases and the J gene lost 6 bases, with 23 bases spanning the gap. Germline V CDR1 and CDR2: SGHVS, FNYEAQ.

CDR3 in DNA: TGTGCCAGCAGTAGAGCGGGAGTGGCCGGGGAGCTGTTTTTT. Translated: CASSRAGVAGELFF. This chain joins TRBV27 and TRBJ2-2; 8 bases map to TRBD2. The germline V gene encodes CDR1 MNHEY and CDR2 SMNVEV (reference sequence). This CDR3 is 14 amino acids long. V dropped 5 bases and J dropped 6; count of bases not matched to a gene: 5.

The rearrangement uses TRBV5-1 and TRBJ2-4; TRBD1 might be the D (5 bases). The CDR3 length is 15 residues. CDR1 is SGHRS and CDR2 is YFSETQ in the germline V gene. The ends were cut back, 3 bases at V and 0 bases at J, with 10 bases in the middle. CDR3 in amino acids: CASSWGQGAKNIQYF. For the CDR3, the DNA is TGCGCCAGCAGCTGGGGCCAGGGAGCCAAAAACATTCAGTACTTC.

The gene calls are TRBV19 and TRBJ2-4, with 7 bases aligning to TRBD2. The germline CDR1 and CDR2 sequences are LNHDA and SQIVND (reference sequence). The ends lost 6 bases at V and 5 bases at J; junction bases unmatched: 7. There are 14 residues in the CDR3. The CDR3 nucleotides are TGTGCCAGTAGCCTTAGCGGGTGGGAAAACATTCAGTACTTC. Translating gives CASSLSGWENIQYF. Using reference TRBV19 and TRBJ2-4 for the parts outside the CDR3, the full variable domain is DGGITQSPKYLFRKEGQNVTLSCEQNLNHDAMYWYRQDPGQGLRLIYYSQIVNDFQKGDIAEGYSVSREKKESFPLTVTSAQKNPTAFYLCASSLSGWENIQYFGAGTRLSVL.

The V and J genes are TRBV7-2 and TRBJ1-3, with 7 bases that match TRBD1. The length of the CDR3 is 15 residues. The V gene end was trimmed by 2 bases and the J gene end by 3 bases; junction bases not matched to a gene: 4. Germline V lookup: CDR1 SGHTA, CDR2 FQGNSA. The CDR3 reads CASSLYRGFGNTIYF. The DNA for the CDR3 is TGTGCCAGCAGCTTATACAGGGGATTTGGAAACACCATATATTTT. Using reference TRBV7-2 and TRBJ1-3 for the parts outside the CDR3, the full variable domain is GAGVSQSPSNKVTEKGKDVELRCDPISGHTALYWYRQSLGQGLEFLIYFQGNSAPDKSGLPSDRFSAERTGGSVSTLTIQRTQQEDSAVYLCASSLYRGFGNTIYFGEGSWLTVV.

The CDR3 sequence is CASSRGQGAGQPQHF. In DNA, the CDR3 is TGTGCCAGTAGTAGAGGACAGGGGGCGGGTCAGCCCCAGCATTTT. V usage is TRBV19 and J usage is TRBJ1-5, with 11 bases identical to TRBD1. CDR1 and CDR2 from the germline V gene are LNHDA and SQIVND (reference sequence). V shed 4 bases, J shed 6 bases, and the junction held 5 bases outside the gene matches. This CDR3 region has 15 residues.

V is TRBV6-5 and J is TRBJ2-7; 8 nucleotides agree with TRBD1. From germline, CDR1 is MNHEY and CDR2 SVGAGI. The CDR3 totals 15 residues. With 0 bases clipped from V and 2 bases from J, the junction kept 3 bases outside the gene matches. This chain's CDR3 is CASSYSGTGPYEQYF. The CDR3 DNA sequence: TGTGCCAGCAGTTACTCAGGGACAGGTCCCTACGAGCAGTACTTC.

J is TRBJ2-7 and V is TRBV27, with 7 bases that match TRBD1. Germline-derived CDR1 and CDR2 are MNHEY and SMNVEV (reference sequence). V shed 4 bases, J shed 3 bases, and the junction held 9 bases outside the gene matches. CDR3 length: 15 residues. The CDR3 nucleotides are TGTGCCAGCAGTTCACCCCTGGACAGGAACTACGAGCAGTACTTC. This gives the protein CASSSPLDRNYEQYF.

This clone was observed a handful of times. V and J are TRBV2 and TRBJ1-2, with a possible D match to TRBD1 (6 bases). V lost 6 bases to trimming and J lost 4 bases, with 12 bases between them. The CDR3 loop spans 13 amino acids. Germline-derived CDR1 and CDR2 are SNHLY and FYNNEI. The CDR3 spells CASRGQPSYGYTF. The CDR3 DNA follows: TGTGCCAGCAGAGGACAGCCCAGCTATGGCTACACCTTC.

The CDR3, as DNA: TGCGCCAGCAATGTTGGCTCTCACACCGGGGAGCTGTTTTTT. Protein product: CASNVGSHTGELFF. The chain recombines TRBV5-1 with TRBJ2-2, with no clear D. The CDR3 runs 14 residues. Trimming shortened V by 6 bases and J by 3 bases, and 12 bases separated the two germline ends. Germline assignment: CDR1 SGHRS and CDR2 YFSETQ.

This clone was observed a single time. The chain joins TRBV18 to TRBJ1-4; TRBD1 aligns across 8 bases. From germline, CDR1 is KGHSH and CDR2 LQKENI. The V segment lost 3 bases and the J segment 3 bases; nucleotides outside the gene matches: 6. This CDR3 contains 16 residues. The CDR3 loop is CASSPTWDRPNEKLFF. CDR3 nucleotides: TGTGCCAGCTCACCGACGTGGGACAGGCCTAATGAAAAACTGTTTTTT.

The chain links TRBV5-6 to TRBJ1-2, with TRBD1 matching 10 bases. Germline V gene sequence: CDR1 SGHDT, CDR2 YYEEEE. V was pared by 2 bases and J by 4 bases, with 2 bases of the junction left unmatched. CDR3 length equals 14 residues. The CDR3 DNA reads as TGTGCCAGCAGCTTCAGGACAGGGGGCTATGGCTACACCTTC. Translation gives CASSFRTGGYGYTF.

In this sample, this clone turned up a few times. V usage is TRBV7-8 and J usage is TRBJ2-7, with D perhaps matching TRBD2 (6 bases). Germline lookup yields CDR1 SGHVS and CDR2 FQNEAQ. Trimming cost V 5 bases and J 5 bases, with 16 bases left between them. The CDR3 is 14 amino acids. CDR3: CASSLGTSRDEQYF. CDR3 DNA: TGTGCCAGCAGCCTTGGGACTTCCAGAGACGAGCAGTACTTC.

The genes are TRBV7-6 and TRBJ1-4; the match to TRBD1 covers 7 bases. There are 15 residues in the CDR3. V was clipped by 5 bases and J by 4 bases; unmatched bases: 7. The V gene's germline CDR1 is SGHVS and CDR2 FNYEAQ. CDR3 residues: CASSARTGRNEKLFF. The CDR3 DNA is TGTGCCAGCAGCGCGCGGACAGGCCGTAATGAAAAACTGTTTTTT.

This clone was picked up a small number of times. The chain links TRBV9 to TRBJ1-3, with D perhaps matching TRBD1 (5 bases). CDR1 is SGDLS, CDR2 YYNGEE, per germline. The CDR3 consists of 17 residues. Trimming cost V 4 bases and J 2 bases, with 19 bases left between them. In nucleotides, the CDR3 is TGTGCCAGCAGCCTCCGGTGGGGGGGATCGGCTGGAAACACCATATATTTT. Translating it yields CASSLRWGGSAGNTIYF.

V is TRBV5-4 and J is TRBJ2-3; 7 nucleotides match TRBD2. Unmatched junction bases numbered 8, after V lost 4 bases and J lost 3 bases. CDR1 and CDR2 (germline): SGHNT, YYREEE (reference sequence). The CDR3 totals 15 residues. For the CDR3, the DNA is TGTGCCAGCAGCCTGAGGGGACTAAGAACAGATACGCAGTATTTT. This encodes CASSLRGLRTDTQYF.

Here the CDR3 DNA reads TGTGCCAGCAGTGCCCGGACAGGGCTTGGTGTCAATCAGCCCCAGCATTTT. Protein sequence: CASSARTGLGVNQPQHF. V gene TRBV28 combines with J gene TRBJ1-5; TRBD1 aligns across 8 bases. V was pared by 5 bases and J by 3 bases, with 12 bases of the junction left unmatched. The CDR3 extends over 17 amino acids. Germline loops: CDR1 MDHEN, CDR2 SYDVKM.

The chain is built from TRBV30 and TRBJ1-4; maybe TRBD1 (5 bases). Between the trimmed V and J ends, which lost 6 bases and 0 bases, there was a span of 8 bases. The CDR3 runs 13 residues. Germline V CDR1 and CDR2: GTSNPN, SVGIG (reference sequence). CDR3 sequence: CACDSSTNEKLFF. For the CDR3, the DNA is TGTGCCTGTGACAGTTCAACTAATGAAAAACTGTTTTTT. The full variable domain, its missing parts supplied by reference TRBV30 and TRBJ1-4, is SQTIHQWPATLVQPVGSPLSLECTVEGTSNPNLYWYRQAAGRGLQLLFYSVGIGQISSEVPQNLSASRPQDRQFILSSKKLLLSDSGFYLCACDSSTNEKLFFGSGTQLSVL.

The chain has TRBV5-1 and TRBJ2-1, with D tentatively TRBD2 (5 bases). V lost 2 bases and J 2 bases, leaving 11 bases between the germline ends. The CDR3 is 15 amino acids. CDR1 and CDR2 from the germline V gene are SGHRS and YFSETQ. The CDR3 sequence is CASSFLGETYNEQFF. The CDR3 DNA reads TGCGCCAGCAGCTTTCTCGGGGAGACCTACAATGAGCAGTTCTTC.

The V and J genes are TRBV27 and TRBJ2-7, with unresolved D. Trimming cost V 0 bases and J 6 bases, with 12 bases left between them. CDR3 size: 14 residues. CDR1 is MNHEY and CDR2 is SMNVEV in the germline V gene (reference sequence). CDR3 coding DNA: TGTGCCAGCAGTTTATCTGTAATTACTGGCGAGCAGTACTTC. It yields the protein CASSLSVITGEQYF.